Below are 4 T cell receptor beta chains sequenced from a single sample in a study of T-cell memory formation after mild COVID-19. Each CDR3 protein gets one entry after TCRdb re-called the 5' RACE reads with MiXCR. The sample lists around 320,000 distinct CDR3 sequences, just under 20% occurring once. The sequenced material came from PBMCs or a T cell subset sorted from them (not recorded which). Receptors originate from a man younger than 35 who had mild COVID-19 (a few samples of this study predate the infection). Cell type and time point are not known.

This CDR3 is CASSANRALNTEAFF. CDR3 coding DNA: TGTGCCAGCAGCGCGAACAGGGCCCTGAACACTGAAGCTTTCTTT. The rearrangement joins TRBV5-5 to TRBJ1-1; tentatively, D is TRBD1 (6 bases). This CDR3 spans 15 amino acids. Germline assignment: CDR1 SGHKS and CDR2 YYEKEE (reference sequence). V was pared by 4 bases and J by 0 bases, with 13 bases between.

The rearrangement joins TRBV2 to TRBJ2-3; 13 nucleotides align to TRBD2. The CDR3 is made up of 15 amino acids. Trimming took 8 bases from V and 4 from J; bases not matched to a gene: 6. In germline, CDR1 is SNHLY, CDR2 FYNNEI. CDR3 DNA: TGTGCCAGCCCTCGACTAGCGGGGGGCCCAGATACGCAGTATTTT. As protein: CASPRLAGGPDTQYF.

The chain carries TRBV6-2 or TRBV6-3 and TRBJ2-3; weak D call: TRBD2 (6 bases). The CDR3 consists of 16 residues. Trimming removed 5 bases at V and 3 bases at J, with 18 bases between. The germline CDR1 and CDR2 sequences are MNHEY and SVGEGT. In DNA, the CDR3 is TGTGCCAGCAGTGCCTTGGGGGGTGCGGGTACAGATACGCAGTATTTT. Its protein is CASSALGGAGTDTQYF.

In this sample, this clonotype turned up once. J is TRBJ2-1 and V is TRBV4-1; D uncertain. Germline-derived CDR1 and CDR2 are MGHRA and YSYEKL. This CDR3 comprises 14 residues. The V end lost 4 bases, the J end lost 8 bases, and 15 bases lay between the germline ends. The DNA of the CDR3 is TGCGCCAGCAGCCCCGACCCCTTACTCGATGAGCAGTTCTTC. Protein sequence: CASSPDPLLDEQFF.